This T cell receptor (beta chain) was recorded in a study of CD8 T cells in ankylosing spondylitis. Study-level results: A TCR beta motif made of several highly homologous variants seemed typical of ankylosing spondylitis blood.

TCRdb re-derived calls from the 5' RACE reads in MiXCR, one entry per CDR3 protein. The sample holds 200,000 to 250,000 distinct CDR3 sequences, 7% to 8% seen once. This clonotype was detected ten times or more. The target antigen is unknown. The CDR3 has 15 amino acids. CDR1 is MRHNA, CDR2 SNTAGT, per germline. With V trimmed by 0 bases and J by 4 bases, 3 bases remained unmatched. The source material was blood, either unsorted or a sorted T cell fraction (not recorded which). V usage is TRBV6-4 and J usage is TRBJ2-3, with 8 bases that match TRBD2. The clonotype was recovered from a male donor with ankylosing spondylitis. The CDR3 loop is CASSDSAGGPDTQYF. The CDR3 DNA is TGTGCCAGCAGTGACTCGGCGGGGGGCCCAGATACGCAGTATTTT.